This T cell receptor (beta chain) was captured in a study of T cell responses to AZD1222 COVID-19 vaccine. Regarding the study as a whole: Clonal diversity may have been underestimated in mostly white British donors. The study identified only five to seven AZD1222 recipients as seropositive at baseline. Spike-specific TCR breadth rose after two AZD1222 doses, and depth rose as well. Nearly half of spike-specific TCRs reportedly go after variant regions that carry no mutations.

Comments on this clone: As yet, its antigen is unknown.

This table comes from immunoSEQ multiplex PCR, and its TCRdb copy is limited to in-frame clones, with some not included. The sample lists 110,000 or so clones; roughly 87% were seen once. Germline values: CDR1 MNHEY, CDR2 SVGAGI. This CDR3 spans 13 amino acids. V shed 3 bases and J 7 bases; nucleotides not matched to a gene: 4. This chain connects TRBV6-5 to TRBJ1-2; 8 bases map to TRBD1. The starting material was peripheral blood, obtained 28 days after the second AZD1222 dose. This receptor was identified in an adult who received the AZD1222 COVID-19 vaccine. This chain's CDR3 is CASSYGQGRGYTF. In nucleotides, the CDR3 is TGTGCCAGCAGTTATGGACAGGGTCGTGGCTACACCTTC.